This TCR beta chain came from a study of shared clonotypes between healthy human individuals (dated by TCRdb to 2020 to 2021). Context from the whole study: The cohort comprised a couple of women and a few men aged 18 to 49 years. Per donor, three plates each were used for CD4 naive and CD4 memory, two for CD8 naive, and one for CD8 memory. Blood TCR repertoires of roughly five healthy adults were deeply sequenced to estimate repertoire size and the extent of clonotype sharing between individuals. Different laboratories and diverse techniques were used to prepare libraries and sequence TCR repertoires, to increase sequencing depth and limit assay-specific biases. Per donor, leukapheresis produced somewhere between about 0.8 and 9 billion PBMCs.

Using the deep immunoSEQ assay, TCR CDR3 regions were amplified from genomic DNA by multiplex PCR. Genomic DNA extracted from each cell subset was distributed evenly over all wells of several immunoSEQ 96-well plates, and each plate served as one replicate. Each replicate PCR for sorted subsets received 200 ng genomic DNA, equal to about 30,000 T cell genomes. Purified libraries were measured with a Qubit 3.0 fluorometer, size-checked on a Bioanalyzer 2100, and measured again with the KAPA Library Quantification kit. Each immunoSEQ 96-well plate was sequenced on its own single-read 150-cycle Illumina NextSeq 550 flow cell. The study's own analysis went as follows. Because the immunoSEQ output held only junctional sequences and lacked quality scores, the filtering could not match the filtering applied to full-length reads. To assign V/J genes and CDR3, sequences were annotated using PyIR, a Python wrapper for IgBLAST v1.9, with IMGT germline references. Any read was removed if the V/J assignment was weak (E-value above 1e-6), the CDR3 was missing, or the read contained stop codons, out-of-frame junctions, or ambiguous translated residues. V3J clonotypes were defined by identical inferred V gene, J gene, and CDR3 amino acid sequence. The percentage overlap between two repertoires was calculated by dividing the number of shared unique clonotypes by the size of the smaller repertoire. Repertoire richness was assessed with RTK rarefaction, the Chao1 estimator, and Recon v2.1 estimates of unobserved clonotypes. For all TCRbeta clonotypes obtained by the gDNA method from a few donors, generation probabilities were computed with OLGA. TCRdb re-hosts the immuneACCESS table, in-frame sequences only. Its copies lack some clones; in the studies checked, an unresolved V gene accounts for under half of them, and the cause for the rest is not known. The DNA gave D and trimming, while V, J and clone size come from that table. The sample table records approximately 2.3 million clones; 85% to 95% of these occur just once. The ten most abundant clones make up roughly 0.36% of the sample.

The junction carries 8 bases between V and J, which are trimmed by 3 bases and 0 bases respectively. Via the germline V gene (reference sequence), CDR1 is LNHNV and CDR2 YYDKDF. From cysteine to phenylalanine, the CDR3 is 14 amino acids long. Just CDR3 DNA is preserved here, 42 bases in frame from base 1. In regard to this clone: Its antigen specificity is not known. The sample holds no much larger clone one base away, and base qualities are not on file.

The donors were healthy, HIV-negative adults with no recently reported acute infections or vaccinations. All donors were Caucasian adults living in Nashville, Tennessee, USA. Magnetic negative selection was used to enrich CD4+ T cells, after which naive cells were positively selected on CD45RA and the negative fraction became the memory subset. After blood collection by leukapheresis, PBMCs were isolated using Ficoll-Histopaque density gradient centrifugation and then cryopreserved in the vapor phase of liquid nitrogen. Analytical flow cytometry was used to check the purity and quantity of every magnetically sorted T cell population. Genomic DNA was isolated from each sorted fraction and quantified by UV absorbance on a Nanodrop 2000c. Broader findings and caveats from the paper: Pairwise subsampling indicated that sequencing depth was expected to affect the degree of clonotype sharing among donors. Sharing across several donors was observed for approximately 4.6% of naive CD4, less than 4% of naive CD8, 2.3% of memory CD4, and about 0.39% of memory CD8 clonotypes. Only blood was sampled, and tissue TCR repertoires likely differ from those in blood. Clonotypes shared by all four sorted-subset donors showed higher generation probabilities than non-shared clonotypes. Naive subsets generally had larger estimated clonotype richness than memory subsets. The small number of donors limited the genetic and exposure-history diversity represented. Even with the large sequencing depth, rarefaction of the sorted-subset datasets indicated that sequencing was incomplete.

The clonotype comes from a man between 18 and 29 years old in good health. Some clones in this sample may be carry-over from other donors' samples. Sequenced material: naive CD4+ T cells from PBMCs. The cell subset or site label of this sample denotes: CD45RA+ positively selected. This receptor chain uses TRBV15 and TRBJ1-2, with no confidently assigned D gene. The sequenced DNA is TGTGCCACCAGCAGTGTAGGAGCTAACTATGGCTACACCTTC. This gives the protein CATSSVGANYGYTF.